The rows below give T cell receptor beta chains drawn from one sample of a study of blood T cells in healthy people across ages. Using its own MiXCR run on the 5' RACE reads, TCRdb lists one record per CDR3 protein. The sample has roughly 1 million distinct CDR3 sequences; under 30% are singletons. This sample was also put to use in a study of T cells of mothers and their children.

Sequenced input: blood. These receptors all stem from a girl aged 2 to 9 in good health. Each CDR3 is given with its conserved first and last residue. D genes are given only for firm matches. Size values are once, few and many counts, or a class for expanded clones, and some rows have none.

v_call	j_call	clone_size	d_call	cdr3_nt	cdr3_aa
TRBV2	TRBJ2-3	few	.	TGTGCCAGCAGCCCAGGGTTCACAGATACGCAGTATTTT	CASSPGFTDTQYF
TRBV11-2	TRBJ2-5	few	TRBD2	TGTGCCAGCAGCTTAGGGGTAGCGGGGGGGCTGGAGACCCAGTACTTC	CASSLGVAGGLETQYF
TRBV4-1	TRBJ2-2	few	.	TGCGCCAGCAGCCAACAGGGACTGTTTACCGGGGAGCTGTTTTTT	CASSQQGLFTGELFF
TRBV7-6	TRBJ2-6	few	.	TGTGCCAGCAGCTTACCTGGGTCAGATGACATCTCTGGGGCCAACGTCCTGACTTTC	CASSLPGSDDISGANVLTF
TRBV28	TRBJ2-5	.	TRBD1	TGTGCCAGCAGCCCTGTTGGGACAGGGGAAGAGACCCAGTACTTC	CASSPVGTGEETQYF
TRBV5-1	TRBJ2-2	.	TRBD2	TGCGCCAGCAGCTTGGAAGCGGGGTTGAACACCGGGGAGCTGTTTTTT	CASSLEAGLNTGELFF
TRBV5-4	TRBJ2-7	.	.	TGTGCCAGCAGCGATAGAGGTTACTCCTACGAGCAGTACTTC	CASSDRGYSYEQYF
TRBV3-1	TRBJ2-7	once	TRBD1	TGTGCCAGCAGCCAAGGCCACCGGGACAGGGGCTACGAGCAGTACTTC	CASSQGHRDRGYEQYF
TRBV19	TRBJ1-5	.	.	TGTGCCAGTAGTGCGACGTGGGTAAGCAATCAGCCCCAGCATTTT	CASSATWVSNQPQHF
TRBV28	TRBJ1-2	few	.	TGTGCCAGCACCTCGACAGGCTATGGCTACACCTTC	CASTSTGYGYTF
TRBV7-3	TRBJ2-5	.	TRBD1	TGTGCCAGCAGCTTAATGGGACAGGGGCGACAAGAGACCCAGTACTTC	CASSLMGQGRQETQYF
TRBV29-1	TRBJ1-1	few	.	TGCAGCGCTAGGGTGGGGGGGGACACTGAAGCTTTCTTT	CSARVGGDTEAFF
TRBV6-5	TRBJ2-5	few	.	TGTGCCAGCAGTTACGAGGCCAGGGGAGAGACCCAGTACTTC	CASSYEARGETQYF
TRBV7-9	TRBJ2-1	.	.	TGTGCCAGCAGCTTAAAAGATTGGCACCTGAATGAGCAGTTCTTC	CASSLKDWHLNEQFF
TRBV6-2/TRBV6-3	TRBJ2-7	.	TRBD2	TGTGCCAGCAGTTATGCAGGGAGGGCCTACGAGCAGTACTTC	CASSYAGRAYEQYF
TRBV15	TRBJ2-1	.	.	TGTGCCACCAGCAGAGATTGGGGGATAAATGAGCAGTTCTTC	CATSRDWGINEQFF
TRBV29-1	TRBJ2-4	.	TRBD1	TGCAGCGTTGAAGATCTAGGGACAGAAGAGACCCTAGCCAAAAACATTCAGTACTTC	CSVEDLGTEETLAKNIQYF